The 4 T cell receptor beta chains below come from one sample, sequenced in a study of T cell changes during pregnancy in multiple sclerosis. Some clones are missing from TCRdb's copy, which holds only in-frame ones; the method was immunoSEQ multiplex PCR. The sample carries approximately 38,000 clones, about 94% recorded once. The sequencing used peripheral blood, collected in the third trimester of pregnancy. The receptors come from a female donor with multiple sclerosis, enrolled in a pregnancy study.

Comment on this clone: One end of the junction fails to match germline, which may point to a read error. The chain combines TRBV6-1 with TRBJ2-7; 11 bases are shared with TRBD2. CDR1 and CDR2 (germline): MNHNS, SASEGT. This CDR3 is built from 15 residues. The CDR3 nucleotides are TGTGCCAGCAGTGACTGGAGTAGCGGGAGGGCTTTAGGACGGTTC. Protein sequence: CASSDWSSGRALGRF.

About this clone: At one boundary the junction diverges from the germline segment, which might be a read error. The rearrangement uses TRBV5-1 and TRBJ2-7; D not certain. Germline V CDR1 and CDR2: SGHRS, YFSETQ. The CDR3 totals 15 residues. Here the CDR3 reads CASSSDKKFSHEQYF. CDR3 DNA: TGCGCCAGCAGCTCCGACAAGAAATTCTCCCACGAGCAGTACTTC.

The CDR3 region has the DNA TGTGCCAGCAGCCAAGGTAGCGGGGACGCGGAGACCCAGTACTTC. As protein: CASSQGSGDAETQYF. This rearrangement joins TRBV14 to TRBJ2-5, with TRBD2 matching over 8 bases. CDR1 SGHDN and CDR2 FVKESK come from the germline V gene. The CDR3 spans 15 residues. V lost 1 base to trimming and J lost 5 bases; unmatched junction nucleotides: 6.

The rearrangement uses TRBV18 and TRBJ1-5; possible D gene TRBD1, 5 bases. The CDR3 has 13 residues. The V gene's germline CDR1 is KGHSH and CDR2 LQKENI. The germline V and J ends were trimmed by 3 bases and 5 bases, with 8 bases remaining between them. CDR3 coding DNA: TGTGCCAGCTCACCCAGGGAGGATCAGCCCCAGCATTTT. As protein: CASSPREDQPQHF. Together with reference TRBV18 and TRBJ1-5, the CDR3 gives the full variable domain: NAGVMQNPRHLVRRRGQEARLRCSPMKGHSHVYWYRQLPEEGLKFMVYLQKENIIDESGMPKERFSAEFPKEGPSILRIQQVVRGDSAAYFCASSPREDQPQHFGDGTRLSIL.